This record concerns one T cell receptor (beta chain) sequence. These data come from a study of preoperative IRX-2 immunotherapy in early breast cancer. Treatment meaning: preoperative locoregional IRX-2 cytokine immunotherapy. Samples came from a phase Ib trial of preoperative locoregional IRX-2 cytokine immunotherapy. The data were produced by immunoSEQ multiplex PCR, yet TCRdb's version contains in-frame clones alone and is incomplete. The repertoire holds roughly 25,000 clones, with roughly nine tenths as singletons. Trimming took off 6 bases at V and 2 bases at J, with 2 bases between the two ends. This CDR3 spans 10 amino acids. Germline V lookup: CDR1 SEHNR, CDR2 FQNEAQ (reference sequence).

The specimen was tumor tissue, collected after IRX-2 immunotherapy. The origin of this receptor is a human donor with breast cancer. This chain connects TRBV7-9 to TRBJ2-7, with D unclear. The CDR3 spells CASSPYEQYF. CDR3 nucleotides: TGTGCCAGCAGTCCCTACGAGCAGTACTTC.